Here is one T cell receptor (beta chain) with its context. This sample was included in a study of blood T cell repertoires in COVID-19. CDR1 and CDR2 (germline): SGHTA, FQGNSA. The CDR3 is 14 residues long. Germline trimming cut 5 bases from V and 1 base from J; bases unmatched to any gene: 4. The method was immunoSEQ multiplex PCR; TCRdb's version includes in-frame clones alone and lacks a portion of them. The sample holds about 60,000 clones, 70% to 85% seen once. Sequenced input: peripheral blood. V and J are TRBV7-2 and TRBJ2-5, with 7 bases fitting TRBD2. The sequence was obtained from a man aged 65-85 years with active COVID-19. The CDR3, as DNA: TGTGCCAGCAGCCCCCGACTAGCCCAAGAGACCCAGTACTTC. Translation gives CASSPRLAQETQYF.